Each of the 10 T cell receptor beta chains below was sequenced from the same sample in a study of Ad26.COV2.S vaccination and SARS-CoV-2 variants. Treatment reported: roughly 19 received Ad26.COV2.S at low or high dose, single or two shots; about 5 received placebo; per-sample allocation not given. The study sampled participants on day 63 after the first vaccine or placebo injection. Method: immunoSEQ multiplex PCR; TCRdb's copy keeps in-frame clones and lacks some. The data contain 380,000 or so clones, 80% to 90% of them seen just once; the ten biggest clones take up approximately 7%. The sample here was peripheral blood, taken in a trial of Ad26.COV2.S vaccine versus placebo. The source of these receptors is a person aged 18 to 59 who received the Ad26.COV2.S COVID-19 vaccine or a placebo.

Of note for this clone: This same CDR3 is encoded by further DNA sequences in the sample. This chain's CDR3 is CASSLVGNTIYF. CDR3 sequence (DNA): TGTGCCAGCAGCTTAGTAGGAAACACCATATATTTT. This rearrangement joins TRBV7-2 to TRBJ1-3, with unresolved D. Germline V gives CDR1 SGHTA, CDR2 FQGNSA. The CDR3 has 12 residues. The V and J ends lost 1 base and 4 bases respectively, with 2 bases between them.

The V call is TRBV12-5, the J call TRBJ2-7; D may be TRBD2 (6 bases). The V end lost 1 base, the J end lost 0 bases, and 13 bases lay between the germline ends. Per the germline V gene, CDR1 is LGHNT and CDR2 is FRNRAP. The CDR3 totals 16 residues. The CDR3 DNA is TGTGCTAGTGGTTTGGCCGTAACTAGCCTCTCCTACGAGCAGTACTTC. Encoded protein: CASGLAVTSLSYEQYF.

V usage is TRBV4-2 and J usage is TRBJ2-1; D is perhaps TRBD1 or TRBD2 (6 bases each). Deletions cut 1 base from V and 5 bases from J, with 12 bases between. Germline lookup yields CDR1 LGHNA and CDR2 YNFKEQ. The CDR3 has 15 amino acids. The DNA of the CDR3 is TGTGCCAGCAGCCAAGCCGGGGGCCAGGACAATGAGCAGTTCTTC. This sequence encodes CASSQAGGQDNEQFF.

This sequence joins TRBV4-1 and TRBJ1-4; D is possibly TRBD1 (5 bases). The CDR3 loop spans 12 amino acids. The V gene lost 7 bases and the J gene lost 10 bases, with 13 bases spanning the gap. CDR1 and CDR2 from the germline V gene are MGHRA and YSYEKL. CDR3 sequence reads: CASTNRQGKLFF. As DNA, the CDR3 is TGCGCCAGCACCAACCGTCAGGGAAAACTGTTTTTT.

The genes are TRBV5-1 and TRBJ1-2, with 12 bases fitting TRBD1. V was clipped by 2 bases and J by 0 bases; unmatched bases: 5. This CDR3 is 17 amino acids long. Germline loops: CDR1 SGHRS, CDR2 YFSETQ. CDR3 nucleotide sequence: TGCGCCAGCAGCTTAGGGACAGGGGGCCTCTCTAACTATGGCTACACCTTC. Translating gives CASSLGTGGLSNYGYTF.

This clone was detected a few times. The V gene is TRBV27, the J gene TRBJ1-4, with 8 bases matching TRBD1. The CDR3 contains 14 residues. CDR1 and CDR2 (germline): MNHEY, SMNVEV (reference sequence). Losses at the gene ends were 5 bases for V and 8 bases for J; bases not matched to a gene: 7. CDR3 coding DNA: TGTGCCAGCAGTCCACGGACAGGGCCCGAAAAACTGTTTTTT. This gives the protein CASSPRTGPEKLFF.

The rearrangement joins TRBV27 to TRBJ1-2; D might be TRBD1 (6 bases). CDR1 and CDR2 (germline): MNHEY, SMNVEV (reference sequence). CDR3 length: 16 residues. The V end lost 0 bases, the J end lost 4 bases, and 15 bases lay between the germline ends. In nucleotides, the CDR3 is TGTGCCAGCAGTTTATCGGGCGGGGGCGTAGGCTATGGCTACACCTTC. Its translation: CASSLSGGGVGYGYTF.

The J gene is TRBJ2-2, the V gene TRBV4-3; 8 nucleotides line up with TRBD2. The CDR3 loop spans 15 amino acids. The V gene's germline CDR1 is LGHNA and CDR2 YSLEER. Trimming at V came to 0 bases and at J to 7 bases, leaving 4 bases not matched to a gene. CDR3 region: CASSQDAGGGGELFF. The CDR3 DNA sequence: TGCGCCAGCAGCCAAGATGCGGGGGGAGGCGGGGAGCTGTTTTTT.

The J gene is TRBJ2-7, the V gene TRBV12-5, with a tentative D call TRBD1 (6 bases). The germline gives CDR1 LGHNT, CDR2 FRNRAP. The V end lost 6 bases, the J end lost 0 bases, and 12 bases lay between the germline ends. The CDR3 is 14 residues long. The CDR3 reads CASGARTVSYEQYF. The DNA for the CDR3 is TGTGCTAGTGGCGCCAGGACAGTCTCCTACGAGCAGTACTTC.

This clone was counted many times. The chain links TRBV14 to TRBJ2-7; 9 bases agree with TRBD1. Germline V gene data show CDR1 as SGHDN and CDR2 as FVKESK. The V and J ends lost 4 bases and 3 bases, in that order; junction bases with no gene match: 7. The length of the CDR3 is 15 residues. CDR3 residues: CASSRTGTGSYEQYF. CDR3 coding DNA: TGTGCCAGCAGCCGAACCGGGACAGGGAGCTACGAGCAGTACTTC. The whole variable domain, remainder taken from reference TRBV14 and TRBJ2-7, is EAGVTQFPSHSVIEKGQTVTLRCDPISGHDNLYWYRRVMGKEIKFLLHFVKESKQDESGMPNNRFLAERTGGTYSTLKVQPAELEDSGVYFCASSRTGTGSYEQYFGPGTRLTVT.